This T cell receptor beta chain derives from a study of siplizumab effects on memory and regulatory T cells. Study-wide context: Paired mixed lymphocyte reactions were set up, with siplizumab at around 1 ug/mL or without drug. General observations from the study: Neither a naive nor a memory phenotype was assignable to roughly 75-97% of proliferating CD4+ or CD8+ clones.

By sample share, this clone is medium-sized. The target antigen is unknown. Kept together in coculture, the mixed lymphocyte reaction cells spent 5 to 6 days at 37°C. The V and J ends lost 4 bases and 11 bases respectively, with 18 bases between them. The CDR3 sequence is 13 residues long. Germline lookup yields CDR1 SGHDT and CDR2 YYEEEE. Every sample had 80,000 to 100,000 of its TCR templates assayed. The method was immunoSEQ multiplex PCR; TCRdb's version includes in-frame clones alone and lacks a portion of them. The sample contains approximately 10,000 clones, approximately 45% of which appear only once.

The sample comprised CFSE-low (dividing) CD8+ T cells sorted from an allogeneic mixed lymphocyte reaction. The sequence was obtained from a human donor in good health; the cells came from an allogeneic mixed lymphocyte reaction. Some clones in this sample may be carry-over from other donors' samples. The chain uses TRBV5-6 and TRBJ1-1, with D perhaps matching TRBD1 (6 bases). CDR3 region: CASSPEVAGEAFF. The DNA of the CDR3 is TGTGCCAGCAGCCCCGAGGTCGCAGGGGAGGCTTTCTTT.